This TCR beta chain was sequenced during a study of radiation and T cells in renal cell carcinoma. About this clone itself: Its specificity is unknown.

The method was immunoSEQ multiplex PCR; TCRdb's version includes in-frame clones alone and lacks a portion of them. Among about 20,000 clones listed, around 46% were seen once. Study-level points and caveats: Compared with controls, irradiated tumors had more, larger dominant CDR3 motifs. In blood, top tumor clones expanded by 2 weeks, shrinking by 4.

Described treatment: 15 Gy SBRT to primary tumor, nephrectomy 4 weeks later. This receptor was identified in a woman between 45 and 60 years old with renal cell carcinoma. The sample here was tumor tissue, taken from a patient whose treatment included radiotherapy and nephrectomy.

The CDR3 here is CAWNREEKTQYF. In DNA form, the CDR3 reads TGTGCCTGGAACCGCGAGGAAAAGACCCAGTACTTC. The chain uses TRBV30 and TRBJ2-5; D not certain. V was pared by 4 bases and J by 6 bases, with 12 bases between. CDR3 length: 12 amino acids. Per germline, CDR1 GTSNPN and CDR2 SVGIG (reference sequence).